The 20 T cell receptor beta chains in this list originate from one sample, sequenced in a study of T cells in Graves' hyperthyroidism and ophthalmopathy. Using RNA transcripts as the source, TCR beta CDR3 regions were amplified. TCR CDR3 regions were first amplified by RT-PCR with HTBI primers. Each CDR3 protein is one row after TCRdb ran MiXCR on the multiplex PCR reads. The sample holds a few hundred thousand distinct CDR3 sequences; roughly 16% are singletons and the top ten take roughly 3.4%. Input material: blood. The receptor source for this set is a woman aged 40-49 years with Graves' ophthalmopathy.

This clonotype was picked up many times. The chain couples TRBV3-1 to TRBJ1-1; tentatively, D is TRBD1 (6 bases). CDR1 is LGHDT and CDR2 is YNNKEL in the germline V gene (reference sequence). The CDR3 is made up of 15 amino acids. Trimming pared 4 bases from V and 1 base from J, leaving 13 bases between. CDR3 sequence: CASSLTGGSNTEAFF. In DNA, the CDR3 is TGTGCCAGCAGCCTAACGGGGGGCTCGAACACTGAAGCTTTCTTT.

This clonotype was observed a few times. This chain links TRBV6-4 with TRBJ2-7; 10 bases match TRBD1. Germline V CDR1 and CDR2: MRHNA, SNTAGT. With 6 bases clipped from V and 4 bases from J, the junction kept 12 bases outside the gene matches. This CDR3 comprises 16 residues. In nucleotides, the CDR3 is TGTGCCAGCAGGGAGAGGGGAAGACAGGGGGCTTACGAGCAGTACTTC. Translation gives CASRERGRQGAYEQYF.

This clonotype was seen at least ten times. This sequence joins TRBV29-1 and TRBJ2-7; D is possibly TRBD1 (6 bases). The CDR3 runs 13 residues. Germline V gene data show CDR1 as SQVTM and CDR2 as ANQGSEA. V gave up 6 bases and J gave up 2 bases, with 14 bases separating them. The CDR3 DNA is TGCAGCGTGAGAGGGGGTCGTGCCTACGAGCAGTACTTC. Protein: CSVRGGRAYEQYF.

In this sample, this clonotype turned up many times. J is TRBJ1-4 and V is TRBV30, with D tentatively TRBD1 (6 bases). The CDR3 spans 13 residues. Per the germline V gene, CDR1 is GTSNPN and CDR2 is SVGIG (reference sequence). The V end was cut by 4 bases, the J end by 6 bases, with 12 bases between. The CDR3 sequence is CAWTQGNDEKLFF. CDR3 nucleotide sequence: TGTGCCTGGACACAGGGCAACGATGAAAAACTGTTTTTT.

This clonotype was seen ten or more times. The chain carries TRBV2 and TRBJ1-2; 8 bases are a match to TRBD1. Germline lookup yields CDR1 SNHLY and CDR2 FYNNEI. V trimming: 1 base; J trimming: 4 bases; junction bases outside the gene matches: 2. CDR3 size: 14 residues. The CDR3 region has the DNA TGTGCCAGCAGTGAAGGACAGGGGAGCTATGGCTACACCTTC. As protein: CASSEGQGSYGYTF.

V and J are TRBV6-1 and TRBJ1-3; D might be TRBD1 (5 bases). Germline V gene sequence: CDR1 MNHNS, CDR2 SASEGT. The CDR3 extends over 15 amino acids. The germline V and J ends were trimmed by 1 base and 4 bases, with 11 bases remaining between them. In DNA form, the CDR3 reads TGTGCCAGCAGTGAAGAGGGGCTTTCAGGAAACACCATATATTTT. It specifies CASSEEGLSGNTIYF.

This clonotype occurred a few times. V is TRBV20-1 and J is TRBJ2-1, with unresolved D. From germline, CDR1 is DFQATT and CDR2 SNEGSKA (reference sequence). The CDR3 extends over 11 amino acids. The V and J ends lost 6 bases and 8 bases respectively, with 11 bases between them. CDR3 nucleotide sequence: TGCAGTGCAGATATCGTGGATGAGCAGTTCTTC. Protein sequence: CSADIVDEQFF.

The rearrangement links TRBV4-1 to TRBJ1-4; a weak D match, TRBD1 (6 bases). Germline CDR1 MGHRA, CDR2 YSYEKL. The length of the CDR3 is 16 residues. The germline V and J ends were trimmed by 6 bases and 5 bases, with 19 bases remaining between them. DNA for the CDR3: TGCGCCAGCAGTTTAAGGGGGGCAGACACCAATGAAAAACTGTTTTTT. It specifies CASSLRGADTNEKLFF.

This clonotype was detected ten times or more. This sequence joins TRBV29-1 and TRBJ2-5, with unresolved D. The length of the CDR3 is 12 residues. Deletions cut 6 bases from V and 2 bases from J, with 10 bases between. Looked up from germline, CDR1 is SQVTM and CDR2 is ANQGSEA. CDR3 in amino acids: CSVRHLQETQYF. CDR3 coding DNA: TGCAGCGTCCGGCACTTACAAGAGACCCAGTACTTC.

As for this clonotype: Since a much larger clone is just one base distant, this may be a read error. CDR3 nucleotide sequence: TGCGCCAGCAGCCAACGACAGACCTCCTACAATGGGCAGTTCTTC. It yields the protein CASSQRQTSYNGQFF. The chain links TRBV5-1 to TRBJ2-1, with D possibly being TRBD1 (5 bases). The V gene's germline CDR1 is SGHRS and CDR2 YFSETQ. The CDR3 contains 15 residues.

This clonotype was recorded a few times. The rearrangement joins TRBV19 to TRBJ2-5; 7 positions match TRBD1. Germline values: CDR1 LNHDA, CDR2 SQIVND (reference sequence). V was pared by 5 bases and J by 5 bases, with 11 bases of the junction left unmatched. CDR3 length: 15 residues. In nucleotides, the CDR3 is TGTGCCAGTAGTGTTGGACAGGCCCAAGGGGAGACCCAGTACTTC. The encoded protein is CASSVGQAQGETQYF. Supplemented by reference TRBV19 and TRBJ2-5, the full variable domain reads DGGITQSPKYLFRKEGQNVTLSCEQNLNHDAMYWYRQDPGQGLRLIYYSQIVNDFQKGDIAEGYSVSREKKESFPLTVTSAQKNPTAFYLCASSVGQAQGETQYFGPGTRLLVL.

Written as DNA, the CDR3 is TGTGCCAGCAGAGCAGGACAGGGCCGGTCCACAGATACGCAGTATTTT. Its protein product is CASRAGQGRSTDTQYF. The rearrangement uses TRBV7-2 and TRBJ2-3; 8 nucleotides align to TRBD1. The junction had 10 bases not matched to a gene; V was cut back by 6 bases and J by 2 bases. CDR1 is SGHTA and CDR2 is FQGNSA in the germline V gene. There are 16 residues in the CDR3.

This clonotype turned up a few times. This rearrangement joins TRBV7-3 to TRBJ2-3; tentatively, D is TRBD2 (7 bases). V lost 5 bases and J lost 5, with 14 bases in between. The CDR3 has 14 residues. Germline CDR1 SGHTA, CDR2 FQGTGA. CDR3 coding DNA: TGTGCCAGCAGCATGACTAGGGGGGGAGATACGCAGTATTTT. Translated, it gives CASSMTRGGDTQYF.

V gene TRBV16 combines with J gene TRBJ1-4, with D unclear. This CDR3 contains 14 residues. Per the germline V gene, CDR1 is KGHSY and CDR2 is FQNENV. With 4 bases removed from V and 7 bases from J, the gap between germline ends came to 13 bases. The CDR3 protein is CASSPSPSGEKLFF. In DNA form, the CDR3 reads TGTGCCAGCAGCCCGAGCCCAAGCGGTGAAAAACTGTTTTTT.

This chain uses TRBV19 with TRBJ2-3; 11 bases map to TRBD2. CDR3 length equals 16 residues. The ends lost 6 bases at V and 0 bases at J; junction bases unmatched: 5. The germline CDR1 and CDR2 sequences are LNHDA and SQIVND (reference sequence). The CDR3 DNA reads as TGTGCCAGTAGGTCTAGCGGGAGGTCTAGCACAGATACGCAGTATTTT. Its translation is CASRSSGRSSTDTQYF.

V and J are TRBV7-3 and TRBJ2-1, with D tentatively TRBD2 (6 bases). CDR1 is SGHTA, CDR2 FQGTGA, per germline. V was clipped by 6 bases and J by 2 bases, with 14 bases between them. This CDR3 is 15 amino acids long. DNA of the CDR3: TGTGCCAGCAGTCCGACTAGGAACGCCTACAATGAGCAGTTCTTC. This translates into CASSPTRNAYNEQFF.

This clonotype has at least ten counts. This chain uses TRBV28 with TRBJ1-2, with 8 bases fitting TRBD1. CDR3 length: 14 amino acids. Germline V gene sequence: CDR1 MDHEN, CDR2 SYDVKM. The J segment lost 7 bases and the V segment lost 5 bases, leaving 9 bases of the junction unmatched. Here the CDR3 reads CASSPGGAKGGYTF. The DNA for the CDR3 is TGTGCCAGCAGTCCAGGGGGCGCAAAGGGTGGCTACACCTTC.

This clonotype was observed many times. This chain uses TRBV18 with TRBJ2-7; weak D call: TRBD1 (5 bases). This CDR3 spans 14 amino acids. Between the trimmed V and J ends, which lost 3 bases and 4 bases, there was a span of 13 bases. Germline values: CDR1 KGHSH, CDR2 LQKENI. This CDR3 reads CASSPLQGAYEQYF. The CDR3 coding sequence is TGTGCCAGCTCACCGTTACAAGGGGCGTACGAGCAGTACTTC.

J is TRBJ1-2 and V is TRBV27; tentative D call: TRBD1 (5 bases). The V end lost 5 bases, the J end lost 5 bases, and 15 bases lay between the germline ends. Germline assignment: CDR1 MNHEY and CDR2 SMNVEV (reference sequence). This CDR3 contains 14 residues. The DNA of the CDR3 is TGTGCCAGCAGTCCTCGCCAGGGAGGATATGGCTACACCTTC. Protein: CASSPRQGGYGYTF.

In its sample, this clonotype was seen many times. The chain is built from TRBV12-3 or TRBV12-4 and TRBJ1-5, with no clear D. The germline V and J ends were trimmed by 2 bases and 7 bases, with 9 bases remaining between them. The CDR3 covers 13 residues. The CDR3 is CASSLLGSQPQHF. The CDR3 DNA reads TGTGCCAGCAGTTTATTAGGGAGCCAGCCCCAGCATTTT.